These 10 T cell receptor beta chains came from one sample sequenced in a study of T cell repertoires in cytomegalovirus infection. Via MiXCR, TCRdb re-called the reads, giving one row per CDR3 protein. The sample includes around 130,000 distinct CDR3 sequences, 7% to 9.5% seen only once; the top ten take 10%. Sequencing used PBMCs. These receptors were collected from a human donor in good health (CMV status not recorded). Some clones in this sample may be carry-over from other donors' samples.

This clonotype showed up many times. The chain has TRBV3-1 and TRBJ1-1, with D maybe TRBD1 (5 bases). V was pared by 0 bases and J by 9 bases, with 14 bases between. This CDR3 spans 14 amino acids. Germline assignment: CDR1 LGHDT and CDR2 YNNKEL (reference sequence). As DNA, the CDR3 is TGTGCCAGCAGCCAAGATCCCCGGGACTTTCAAGCTTTCTTT. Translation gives CASSQDPRDFQAFF.

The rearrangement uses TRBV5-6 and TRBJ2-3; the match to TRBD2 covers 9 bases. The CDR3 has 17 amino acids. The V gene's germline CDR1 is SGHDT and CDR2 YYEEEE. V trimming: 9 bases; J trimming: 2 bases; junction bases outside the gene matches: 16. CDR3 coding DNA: TGTGCCACTATGAGGGTAGCGGGGGTCTCTAACACAGATACGCAGTATTTT. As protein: CATMRVAGVSNTDTQYF. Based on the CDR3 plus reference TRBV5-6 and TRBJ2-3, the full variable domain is DAGVTQSPTHLIKTRGQQVTLRCSPKSGHDTVSWYQQALGQGPQFIFQYYEEEERQRGNFPDRFSGHQFPNYSSELNVNALLLGDSALYLCATMRVAGVSNTDTQYFGPGTRLTVL.

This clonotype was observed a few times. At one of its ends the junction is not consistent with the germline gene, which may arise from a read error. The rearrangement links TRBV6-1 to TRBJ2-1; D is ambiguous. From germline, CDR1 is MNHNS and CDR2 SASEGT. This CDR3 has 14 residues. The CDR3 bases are TGTGCCAGCAGTCCTCCTTCGGCCTACAATGTGCAGTTCTTC. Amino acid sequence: CASSPPSAYNVQFF.

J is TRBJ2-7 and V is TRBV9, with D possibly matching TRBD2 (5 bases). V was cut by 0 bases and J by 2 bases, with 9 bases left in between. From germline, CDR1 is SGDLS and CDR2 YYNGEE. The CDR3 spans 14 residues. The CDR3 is CASSVVALTYEQYF. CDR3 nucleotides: TGTGCCAGCAGCGTAGTAGCGCTTACCTACGAGCAGTACTTC. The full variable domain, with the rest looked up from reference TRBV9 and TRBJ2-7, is DSGVTQTPKHLITATGQRVTLRCSPRSGDLSVYWYQQSLDQGLQFLIQYYNGEERAKGNILERFSAQQFPDLHSELNLSSLELGDSALYFCASSVVALTYEQYFGPGTRLTVT.

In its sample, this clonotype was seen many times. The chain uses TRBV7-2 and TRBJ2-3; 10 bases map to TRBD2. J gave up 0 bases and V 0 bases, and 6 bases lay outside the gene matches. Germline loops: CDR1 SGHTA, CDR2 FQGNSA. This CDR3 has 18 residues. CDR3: CASSLARPSGGSTDTQYF. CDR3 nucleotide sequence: TGTGCCAGCAGCTTAGCGAGGCCTAGCGGGGGTAGCACAGATACGCAGTATTTT.

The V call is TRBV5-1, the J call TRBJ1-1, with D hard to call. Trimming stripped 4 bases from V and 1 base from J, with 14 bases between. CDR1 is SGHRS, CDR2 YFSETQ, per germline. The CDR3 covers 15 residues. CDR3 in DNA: TGCGCCAGCAGCACCTCCGTCCAGACGAACACTGAAGCTTTCTTT. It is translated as CASSTSVQTNTEAFF.

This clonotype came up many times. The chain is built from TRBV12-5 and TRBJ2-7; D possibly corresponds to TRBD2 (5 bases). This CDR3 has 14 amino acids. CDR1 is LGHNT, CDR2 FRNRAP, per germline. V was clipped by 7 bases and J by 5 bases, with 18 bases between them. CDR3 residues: CASAPSGSFHEQYF. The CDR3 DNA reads TGTGCTAGTGCTCCCAGCGGCTCCTTCCACGAGCAGTACTTC.

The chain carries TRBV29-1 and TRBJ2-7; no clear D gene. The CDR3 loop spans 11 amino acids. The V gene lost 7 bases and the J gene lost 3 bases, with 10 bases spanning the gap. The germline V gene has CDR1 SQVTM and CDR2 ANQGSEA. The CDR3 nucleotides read TGCAGCGCCAGAGCCAGCTACGAGCAGTACTTC. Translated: CSARASYEQYF.

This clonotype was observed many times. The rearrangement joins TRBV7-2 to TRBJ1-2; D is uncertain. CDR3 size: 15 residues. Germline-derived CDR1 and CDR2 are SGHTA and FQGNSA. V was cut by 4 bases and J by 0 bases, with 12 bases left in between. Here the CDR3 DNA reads TGTGCCAGCAGCTCGCCAAGGTCAGCTAACTATGGCTACACCTTC. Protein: CASSSPRSANYGYTF.

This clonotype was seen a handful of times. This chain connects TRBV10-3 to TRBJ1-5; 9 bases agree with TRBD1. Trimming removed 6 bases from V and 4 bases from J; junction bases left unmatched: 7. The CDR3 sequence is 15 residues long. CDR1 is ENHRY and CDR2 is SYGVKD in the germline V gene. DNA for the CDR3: TGTGCCATCAGCACGGGACAGGGAGGAAATCAGCCCCAGCATTTT. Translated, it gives CAISTGQGGNQPQHF.